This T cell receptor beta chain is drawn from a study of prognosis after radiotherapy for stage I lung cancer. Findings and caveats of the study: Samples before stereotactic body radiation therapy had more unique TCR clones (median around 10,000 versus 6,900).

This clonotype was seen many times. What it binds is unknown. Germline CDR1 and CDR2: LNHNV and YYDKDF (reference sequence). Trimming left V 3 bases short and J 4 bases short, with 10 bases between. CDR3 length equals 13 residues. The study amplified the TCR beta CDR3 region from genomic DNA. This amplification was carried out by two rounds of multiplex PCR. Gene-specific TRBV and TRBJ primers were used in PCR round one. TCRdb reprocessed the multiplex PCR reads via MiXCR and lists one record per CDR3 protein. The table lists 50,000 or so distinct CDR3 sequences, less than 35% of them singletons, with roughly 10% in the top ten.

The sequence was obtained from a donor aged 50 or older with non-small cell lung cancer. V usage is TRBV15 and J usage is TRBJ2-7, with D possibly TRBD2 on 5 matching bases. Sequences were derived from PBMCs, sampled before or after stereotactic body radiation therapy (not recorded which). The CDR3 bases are TGTGCCACCAGCAGGGGTGAGGGTTACGAGCAGTACTTC. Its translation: CATSRGEGYEQYF.